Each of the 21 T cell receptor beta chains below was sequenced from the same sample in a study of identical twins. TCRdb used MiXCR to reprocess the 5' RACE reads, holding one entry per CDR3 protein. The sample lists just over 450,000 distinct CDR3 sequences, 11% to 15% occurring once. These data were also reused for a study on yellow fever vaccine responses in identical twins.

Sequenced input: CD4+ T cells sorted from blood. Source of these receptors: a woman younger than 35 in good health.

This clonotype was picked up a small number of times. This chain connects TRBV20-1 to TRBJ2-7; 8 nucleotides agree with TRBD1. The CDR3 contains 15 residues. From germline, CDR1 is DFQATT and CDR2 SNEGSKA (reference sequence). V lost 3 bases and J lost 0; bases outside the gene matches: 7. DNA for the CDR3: TGCAGTGCTAGTTCGGGACAGGCAAGCTCCTACGAGCAGTACTTC. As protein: CSASSGQASSYEQYF.

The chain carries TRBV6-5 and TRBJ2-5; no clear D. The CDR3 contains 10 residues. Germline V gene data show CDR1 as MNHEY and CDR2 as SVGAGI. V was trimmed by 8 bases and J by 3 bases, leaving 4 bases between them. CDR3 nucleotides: TGTGCCAGCGGAGAAGAGACCCAGTACTTC. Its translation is CASGEETQYF.

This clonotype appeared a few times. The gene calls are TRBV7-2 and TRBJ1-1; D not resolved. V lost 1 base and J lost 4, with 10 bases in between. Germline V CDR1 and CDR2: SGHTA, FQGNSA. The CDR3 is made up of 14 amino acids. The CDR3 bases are TGTGCCAGCAGCTTAGATGGATCTGTCACTGAAGCTTTCTTT. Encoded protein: CASSLDGSVTEAFF.

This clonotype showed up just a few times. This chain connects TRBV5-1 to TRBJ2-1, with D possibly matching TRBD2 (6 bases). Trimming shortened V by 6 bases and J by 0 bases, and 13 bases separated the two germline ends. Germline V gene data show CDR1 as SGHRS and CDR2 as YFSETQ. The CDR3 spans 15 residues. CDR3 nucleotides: TGCGCCAGCACCATTGGGGGGAGCTCCTACAATGAGCAGTTCTTC. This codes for CASTIGGSSYNEQFF.

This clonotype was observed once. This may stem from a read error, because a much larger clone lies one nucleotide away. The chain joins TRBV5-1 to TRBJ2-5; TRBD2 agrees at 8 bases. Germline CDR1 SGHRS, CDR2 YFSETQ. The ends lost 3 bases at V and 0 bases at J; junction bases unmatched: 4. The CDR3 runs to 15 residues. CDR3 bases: TGCGCCAGCAGCTGGACGGGGGGGTACCAAGAGACCCAGTACTTC. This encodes CASSWTGGYQETQYF.

The CDR3 is CASNLGGGMSSYNEQFF. CDR3 DNA sequence: TGTGCCAGCAACTTAGGAGGCGGGATGAGCTCCTACAATGAGCAGTTCTTC. The chain employs TRBV28 and TRBJ2-1; tentative D call: TRBD2 (6 bases). Germline CDR1 and CDR2: MDHEN and SYDVKM. The CDR3 contains 17 residues. V shed 7 bases and J shed 0 bases, with 19 bases lying between them.

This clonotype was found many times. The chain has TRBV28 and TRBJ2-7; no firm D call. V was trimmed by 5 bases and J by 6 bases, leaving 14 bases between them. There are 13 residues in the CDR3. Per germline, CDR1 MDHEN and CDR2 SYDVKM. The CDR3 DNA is TGTGCCAGCAGTCCCCCCCTAAAACCCGAGCAGTACTTC. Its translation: CASSPPLKPEQYF. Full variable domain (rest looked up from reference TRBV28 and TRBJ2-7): DVKVTQSSRYLVKRTGEKVFLECVQDMDHENMFWYRQDPGLGLRLIYFSYDVKMKEKGDIPEGYSVSREKKERFSLILESASTNQTSMYLCASSPPLKPEQYFGPGTRLTVT.

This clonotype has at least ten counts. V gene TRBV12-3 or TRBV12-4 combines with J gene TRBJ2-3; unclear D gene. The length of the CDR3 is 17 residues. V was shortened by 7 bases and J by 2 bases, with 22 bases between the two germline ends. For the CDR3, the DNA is TGTGCCAGCACCTCCAATTGGGGAATCAGACCCACAGATACGCAGTATTTT. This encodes CASTSNWGIRPTDTQYF.

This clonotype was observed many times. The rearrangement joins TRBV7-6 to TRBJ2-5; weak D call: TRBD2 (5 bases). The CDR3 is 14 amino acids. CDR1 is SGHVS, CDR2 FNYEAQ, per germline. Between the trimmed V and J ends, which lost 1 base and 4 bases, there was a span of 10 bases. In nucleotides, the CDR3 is TGTGCCAGCAGCTTAGGCGGAGGTAGAGAGACCCAGTACTTC. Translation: CASSLGGGRETQYF.

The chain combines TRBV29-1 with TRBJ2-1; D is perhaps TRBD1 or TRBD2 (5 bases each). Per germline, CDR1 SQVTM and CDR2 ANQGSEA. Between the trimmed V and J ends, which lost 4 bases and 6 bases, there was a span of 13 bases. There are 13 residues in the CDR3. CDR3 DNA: TGCAGCGTTGGTCGTCTGGGACCCAATGAGCAGTTCTTC. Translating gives CSVGRLGPNEQFF.

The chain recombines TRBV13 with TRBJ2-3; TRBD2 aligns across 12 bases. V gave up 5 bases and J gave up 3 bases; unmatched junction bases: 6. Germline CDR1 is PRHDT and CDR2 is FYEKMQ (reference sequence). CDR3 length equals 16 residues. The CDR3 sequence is CASSPSGGAWTDTQYF. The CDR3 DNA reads TGTGCCAGCAGCCCTAGCGGGGGGGCTTGGACAGATACGCAGTATTTT.

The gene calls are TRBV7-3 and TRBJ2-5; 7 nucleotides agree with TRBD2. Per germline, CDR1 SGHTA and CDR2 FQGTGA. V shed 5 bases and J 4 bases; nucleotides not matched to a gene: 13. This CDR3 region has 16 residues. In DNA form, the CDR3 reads TGTGCCAGCAGCGCAACTGGCGGGGGAGGCCGAGAGACCCAGTACTTC. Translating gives CASSATGGGGRETQYF.

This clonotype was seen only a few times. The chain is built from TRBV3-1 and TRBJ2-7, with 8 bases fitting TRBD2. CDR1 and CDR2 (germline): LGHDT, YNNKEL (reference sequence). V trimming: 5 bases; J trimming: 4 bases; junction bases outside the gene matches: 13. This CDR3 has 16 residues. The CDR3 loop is CASSGRGAGEVYEQYF. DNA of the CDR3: TGTGCCAGCAGCGGCCGCGGAGCGGGAGAGGTATACGAGCAGTACTTC.

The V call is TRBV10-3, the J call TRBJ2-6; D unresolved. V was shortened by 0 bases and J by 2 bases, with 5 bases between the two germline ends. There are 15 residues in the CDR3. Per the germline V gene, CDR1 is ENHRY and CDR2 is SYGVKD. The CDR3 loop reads CAISESRTGANVLTF. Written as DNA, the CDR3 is TGTGCCATCAGTGAGTCGAGGACTGGGGCCAACGTCCTGACTTTC.

This chain's CDR3 is CASSQELAGAHEQFF. CDR3 bases: TGTGCCAGCAGCCAAGAGCTAGCGGGAGCCCATGAGCAGTTCTTC. The chain uses TRBV14 and TRBJ2-1, with 10 positions matching TRBD2. With V trimmed by 0 bases and J by 8 bases, 4 bases remained unmatched. CDR1 and CDR2 from the germline V gene are SGHDN and FVKESK. This CDR3 is built from 15 residues.

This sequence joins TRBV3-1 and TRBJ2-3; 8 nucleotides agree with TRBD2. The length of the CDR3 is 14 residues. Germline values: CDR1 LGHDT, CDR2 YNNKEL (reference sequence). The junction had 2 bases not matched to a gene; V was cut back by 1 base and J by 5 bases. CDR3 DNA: TGTGCCAGCAGCCAAGCCGGGAGGGGAGATACGCAGTATTTT. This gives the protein CASSQAGRGDTQYF.

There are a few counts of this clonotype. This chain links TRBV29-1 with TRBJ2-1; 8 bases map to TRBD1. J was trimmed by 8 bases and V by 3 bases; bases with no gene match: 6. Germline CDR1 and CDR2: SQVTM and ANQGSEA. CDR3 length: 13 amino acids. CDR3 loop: CSVDRGRLDEQFF. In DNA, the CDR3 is TGCAGCGTTGACAGGGGGCGCCTAGATGAGCAGTTCTTC.

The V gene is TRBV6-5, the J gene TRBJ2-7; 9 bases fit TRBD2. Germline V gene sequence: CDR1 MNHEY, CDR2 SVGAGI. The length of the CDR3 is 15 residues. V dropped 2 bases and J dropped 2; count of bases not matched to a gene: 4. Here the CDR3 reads CASSYEAGGPYEQYF. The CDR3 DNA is TGTGCCAGCAGTTACGAGGCGGGAGGGCCCTACGAGCAGTACTTC.

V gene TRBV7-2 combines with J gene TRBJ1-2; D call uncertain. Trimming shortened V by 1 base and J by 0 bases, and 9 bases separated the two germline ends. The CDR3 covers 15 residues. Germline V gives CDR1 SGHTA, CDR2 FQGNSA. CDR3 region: CASSLEGSANYGYTF. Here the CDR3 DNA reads TGTGCCAGCAGCTTAGAGGGTTCAGCTAACTATGGCTACACCTTC.

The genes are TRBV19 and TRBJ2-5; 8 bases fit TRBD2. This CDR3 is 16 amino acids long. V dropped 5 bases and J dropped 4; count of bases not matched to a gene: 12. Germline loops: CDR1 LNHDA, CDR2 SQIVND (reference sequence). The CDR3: CASSPPAAGVVETQYF. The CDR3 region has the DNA TGTGCCAGTAGTCCCCCCGCAGCGGGAGTAGTAGAGACCCAGTACTTC.

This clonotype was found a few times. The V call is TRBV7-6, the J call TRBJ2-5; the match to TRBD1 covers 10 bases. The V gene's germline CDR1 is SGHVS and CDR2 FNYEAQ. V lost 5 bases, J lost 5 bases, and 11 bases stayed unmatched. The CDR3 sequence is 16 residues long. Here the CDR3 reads CASSPRDRGKGETQYF. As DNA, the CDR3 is TGTGCCAGCAGCCCGAGGGACAGGGGAAAAGGGGAGACCCAGTACTTC.